These 16 T cell receptor beta chains originate from one sample sequenced in a study of CD8 T cells in ankylosing spondylitis. TCRdb reprocessed the 5' RACE reads via MiXCR and lists one record per CDR3 protein. The repertoire has 85,000 to 100,000 distinct CDR3 sequences, approximately 9% of them found once; the top ten carry 5.1%. The specimen was blood, either unsorted or a sorted T cell fraction (not recorded which). These receptors were taken from a male donor with ankylosing spondylitis or in good health (not recorded which).

This clonotype was seen at least ten times. V is TRBV7-2 and J is TRBJ1-1; TRBD1 might be the D (6 bases). Per germline, CDR1 SGHTA and CDR2 FQGNSA. CDR3 size: 14 residues. Trimming left V 0 bases short and J 4 bases short, with 9 bases between. The CDR3 loop is CASSLAPGVTEAFF. CDR3 bases: TGTGCCAGCAGCTTAGCTCCAGGGGTCACTGAAGCTTTCTTT.

This clonotype has a handful of counts. The germline gene is not matched at one end of the junction; a read error may be the cause. The V gene is TRBV20-1, the J gene TRBJ2-2; 7 nucleotides align to TRBD2. Germline V gene data show CDR1 as DFQATT and CDR2 as SNEGSKA (reference sequence). This CDR3 region has 17 residues. The CDR3 DNA follows: TGCTGTGCTAGAGCTCCCGGTGTGGCGGGGGTTACCGGGGAGCTGTTTTTT. Translated: CCARAPGVAGVTGELFF.

This clonotype has at least ten counts. The chain recombines TRBV5-1 with TRBJ1-1; weak D call: TRBD1 (6 bases). The germline V gene has CDR1 SGHRS and CDR2 YFSETQ. This CDR3 region has 16 residues. V lost 0 bases and J 2 bases, leaving 14 bases between the germline ends. This CDR3 is CASSLVGAGANTEAFF. CDR3 DNA: TGCGCCAGCAGCTTGGTGGGGGCGGGGGCCAACACTGAAGCTTTCTTT.

Turning to this clonotype: A much larger clone sits a single nucleotide away, making a read error possible. The rearrangement joins TRBV3-1 to TRBJ2-4; D remains ambiguous. Trimming pared 3 bases from V and 12 bases from J, leaving 9 bases between. Looked up from germline, CDR1 is LGHDT and CDR2 is YNNKEL (reference sequence). The CDR3 loop spans 11 amino acids. DNA for the CDR3: TGTGCCAGCAGCCAGAGAGGCACTCAGTACTTC. This encodes CASSQRGTQYF.

This clonotype showed up many times. The genes are TRBV27 and TRBJ1-6; 7 nucleotides agree with TRBD1. Germline V gene lookup returns CDR1 MNHEY and CDR2 SMNVEV (reference sequence). V shed 5 bases and J 2 bases; nucleotides not matched to a gene: 3. The CDR3 length is 15 residues. CDR3 residues: CASSPTGTYNSPLHF. DNA of the CDR3: TGTGCCAGCAGTCCGACAGGGACCTATAATTCACCCCTCCACTTT.

This clonotype was picked up a small number of times. This chain joins TRBV7-2 and TRBJ1-1; 9 nucleotides match TRBD1. Germline values: CDR1 SGHTA, CDR2 FQGNSA. V lost 4 bases and J lost 5; bases outside the gene matches: 8. The CDR3 has 15 residues. CDR3 residues: CASSSLQGALTEAFF. The CDR3 DNA reads TGTGCCAGCAGCTCCCTACAGGGGGCGTTGACTGAAGCTTTCTTT.

This clonotype was picked up many times. The chain recombines TRBV11-3 with TRBJ2-7, with a weak D call TRBD2 (6 bases). Trimming shortened V by 3 bases and J by 5 bases, and 11 bases separated the two germline ends. CDR1 is SGHNT and CDR2 is YENEEA in the germline V gene. The CDR3 contains 13 residues. The CDR3 reads CASSFGGSDEQYF. The CDR3 DNA is TGTGCCAGCAGCTTTGGAGGGTCCGACGAGCAGTACTTC.

This clonotype showed up many times. V and J are TRBV6-5 and TRBJ2-5; TRBD1 aligns across 7 bases. The CDR3 has 15 residues. Trimming took 3 bases from V and 0 from J; bases not matched to a gene: 4. Germline CDR1 reads MNHEY; CDR2 reads SVGAGI. CDR3 residues: CASSYSQGNQETQYF. DNA for the CDR3: TGTGCCAGCAGTTATTCACAGGGGAACCAAGAGACCCAGTACTTC.

This rearrangement joins TRBV7-2 to TRBJ1-5, with a weak D call TRBD1 (6 bases). The CDR3 runs to 14 residues. Trimming stripped 5 bases from V and 6 bases from J, with 14 bases between. Germline V gene lookup returns CDR1 SGHTA and CDR2 FQGNSA. The CDR3 loop is CASSPPGGGQPQHF. The CDR3 DNA sequence: TGTGCCAGCAGCCCCCCGGGGGGCGGTCAGCCCCAGCATTTT.

This clonotype was recorded at least ten times. The rearrangement links TRBV25-1 to TRBJ2-7; D might be TRBD1 (6 bases). The CDR3 is 13 amino acids. Trimming removed 2 bases at V and 7 bases at J, with 12 bases between. Germline CDR1 reads MGHDK; CDR2 reads SYGVNS. The CDR3 DNA reads TGTGCCAGCAGTGAAGGCGACCAGGGGGAGCAGTACTTC. Protein sequence: CASSEGDQGEQYF.

This clonotype was detected ten times or more. The V and J genes are TRBV12-3 or TRBV12-4 and TRBJ1-5, with a tentative D call TRBD1 (5 bases). This CDR3 is 14 amino acids long. Trimming left V 6 bases short and J 7 bases short, with 16 bases between. The CDR3 loop is CASSTNGGRQPQHF. The CDR3 nucleotides read TGTGCCAGCAGCACCAATGGGGGTCGACAGCCCCAGCATTTT.

This clonotype was seen at least ten times. The V gene is TRBV20-1, the J gene TRBJ1-3; D remains unclear. CDR1 is DFQATT, CDR2 SNEGSKA, per germline (reference sequence). This CDR3 is 15 amino acids long. The V and J ends lost 0 bases and 0 bases respectively, with 9 bases between them. The CDR3 spells CSARDQRVSGNTIYF. The CDR3 nucleotides read TGCAGTGCTAGAGATCAGAGGGTCTCTGGAAACACCATATATTTT.

The V call is TRBV7-9, the J call TRBJ2-3; D ambiguous. The CDR3 runs to 12 residues. Germline loops: CDR1 SEHNR, CDR2 FQNEAQ (reference sequence). V shed 5 bases and J shed 6 bases, with 9 bases lying between them. The CDR3 region is CASSPVSDTQYF. The CDR3 nucleotides read TGTGCCAGCAGCCCTGTTAGCGATACGCAGTATTTT.

This clonotype is labeled medium-sized. The chain employs TRBV5-1 and TRBJ1-1, with a tentative D call TRBD1 (6 bases). This CDR3 spans 13 amino acids. Germline CDR1 is SGHRS and CDR2 is YFSETQ. The V end was cut by 1 base, the J end by 4 bases, with 8 bases between. CDR3 bases: TGCGCCAGCAGCTTGAGGGGGGGCACTGAAGCTTTCTTT. This gives the protein CASSLRGGTEAFF.

In its sample, this clonotype was seen a few times. The rearrangement links TRBV7-3 to TRBJ2-3; 11 bases agree with TRBD1. CDR1 and CDR2 (germline): SGHTA, FQGTGA. The CDR3 length is 15 residues. Unmatched junction bases numbered 3, after V lost 4 bases and J lost 3 bases. CDR3 region: CASSWTGGETDTQYF. CDR3 nucleotide sequence: TGTGCCAGCAGCTGGACAGGGGGCGAGACAGATACGCAGTATTTT.

This rearrangement joins TRBV25-1 to TRBJ1-6, with D tentatively TRBD1 (5 bases). The V gene's germline CDR1 is MGHDK and CDR2 SYGVNS. Trimming removed 8 bases from V and 10 bases from J, with 15 bases in between. CDR3 length: 13 amino acids. The CDR3 loop is CASHHGGFSPLHF. The CDR3 DNA reads TGTGCCAGCCACCACGGGGGGTTCTCACCCCTCCACTTT.